The 9 T cell receptor beta chains reported below all come from one sample, sequenced in a study of response to subunit inactivated influenza vaccine. TCRdb re-analysed the RT-PCR reads in MiXCR, keeping a single row per CDR3 protein. The sample lists 600,000 to 850,000 distinct CDR3 sequences, 14% occurring once. The sequencing used PBMCs from blood, collected less than 15 days before vaccination. Receptors originate from a man aged 45 to 65 who received an inactivated influenza vaccine.

DNA for the CDR3: TGTGCCAGCAGGCGTACCGGGACCATGAGTGAGCAGTTCTTC. It is translated as CASRRTGTMSEQFF. This chain uses TRBV27 with TRBJ2-1; D may correspond to TRBD1 or TRBD2 (5 bases each). Germline loops: CDR1 MNHEY, CDR2 SMNVEV (reference sequence). There are 14 residues in the CDR3. Trimming removed 6 bases from V and 9 bases from J, with 18 bases in between.

This clonotype was recorded many times. The chain links TRBV20-1 to TRBJ2-5; the D is unclear. The V and J ends lost 3 bases and 2 bases respectively, with 7 bases between them. CDR1 and CDR2 from the germline V gene are DFQATT and SNEGSKA (reference sequence). CDR3 size: 12 residues. The chain's CDR3 is CSASNSQETQYF. As DNA, the CDR3 is TGCAGTGCTAGTAATAGTCAAGAGACCCAGTACTTC.

The rearrangement links TRBV6-1 to TRBJ2-5; D is ambiguous. This CDR3 spans 15 amino acids. V was pared by 7 bases and J by 0 bases, with 15 bases between. From germline, CDR1 is MNHNS and CDR2 SASEGT. The CDR3 here is CASKLSLRDQETQYF. The CDR3 nucleotides are TGTGCCAGCAAACTATCCCTCCGGGACCAAGAGACCCAGTACTTC.

This clonotype was seen more than once but under ten times. The V call is TRBV20-1, the J call TRBJ2-7; D unresolved. Germline V gives CDR1 DFQATT, CDR2 SNEGSKA (reference sequence). The length of the CDR3 is 12 residues. V shed 3 bases and J shed 4 bases, with 10 bases lying between them. The CDR3 DNA reads TGCAGTGCTAGCACGGCATCTTACGAGCAGTACTTC. Translated, it gives CSASTASYEQYF.

This clonotype has a count of ten or more. The chain has TRBV28 and TRBJ2-2; D not certain. Trimming cost V 2 bases and J 2 bases, with 12 bases left between them. Germline CDR1 is MDHEN and CDR2 is SYDVKM. The length of the CDR3 is 16 residues. The CDR3, as DNA: TGTGCCAGCAGTTTAAAGAGACACATTAACACCGGGGAGCTGTTTTTT. This encodes CASSLKRHINTGELFF.

This clonotype was found a few times. The V gene is TRBV5-1, the J gene TRBJ2-1; 8 bases map to TRBD2. CDR1 and CDR2 from the germline V gene are SGHRS and YFSETQ. The CDR3 covers 17 residues. CDR3 in amino acids: CSRLRGERGKYYNEQFF. CDR3 nucleotide sequence: TGCTCTCGTCTTAGGGGCGAGCGGGGGAAGTACTACAATGAGCAGTTCTTC. Variable domain in full (rest from reference TRBV5-1 and TRBJ2-1): KAGVTQTPRYLIKTRGQQVTLSCSPISGHRSVSWYQQTPGQGLQFLFEYFSETQRNKGNFPGRFSGRQFSNSRSEMNVSTLELGDSALYLCSRLRGERGKYYNEQFFGPGTRLTVL.

This clonotype was seen a handful of times. The V gene is TRBV27, the J gene TRBJ2-2, with D perhaps being TRBD1 or TRBD2 (5 bases each). Trimming took 3 bases from V and 4 from J, leaving 12 bases between them. Germline V lookup: CDR1 MNHEY, CDR2 SMNVEV (reference sequence). The CDR3 runs to 15 residues. The CDR3, as DNA: TGTGCCAGCAGTTTCGAGGGGATCGGCACCGGGGAGCTGTTTTTT. Translated, it gives CASSFEGIGTGELFF.

This clonotype was observed a handful of times. The CDR3 DNA is TGTGCCAGCAGCTTAATTATGCTTGGGTACAATGAGCAGTTCTTC. It yields the protein CASSLIMLGYNEQFF. This chain connects TRBV11-2 to TRBJ2-1; no reliable D call. Germline lookup yields CDR1 SGHAT and CDR2 FQNNGV. The V and J ends lost 2 bases and 4 bases respectively, with 12 bases between them. This CDR3 has 15 amino acids.

This clonotype turned up a few times. V and J are TRBV7-9 and TRBJ2-2; D perhaps matches TRBD1 (5 bases). V was pared by 1 base and J by 7 bases, with 10 bases between. The CDR3 has 14 residues. CDR1 is SEHNR, CDR2 FQNEAQ, per germline (reference sequence). CDR3: CASSLVQGDGELFF. CDR3 nucleotides: TGTGCCAGCAGCTTAGTTCAAGGGGACGGGGAGCTGTTTTTT.